The 27 T cell receptor beta chains below come from one sample, sequenced in a study of response to subunit inactivated influenza vaccine. In TCRdb, the RT-PCR reads were re-called with MiXCR into one record per CDR3 protein. The sample holds 500,000 to 600,000 distinct CDR3 sequences, around 8% seen once. Sequenced material: PBMCs from blood, taken 23 to 25 months after vaccination. These TCRs come from a man between 50 and 69 years old who received an inactivated influenza vaccine.

V is TRBV14 and J is TRBJ2-3, with 7 bases that match TRBD1. The V gene end was trimmed by 3 bases and the J gene end by 5 bases; junction bases not matched to a gene: 5. The CDR3 has 14 residues. Germline lookup yields CDR1 SGHDN and CDR2 FVKESK. CDR3 nucleotide sequence: TGTGCCAGCAGCCAGGACAGGCAGCTAGATACGCAGTATTTT. It yields the protein CASSQDRQLDTQYF. Based on the CDR3 plus reference TRBV14 and TRBJ2-3, the full variable domain is EAGVTQFPSHSVIEKGQTVTLRCDPISGHDNLYWYRRVMGKEIKFLLHFVKESKQDESGMPNNRFLAERTGGTYSTLKVQPAELEDSGVYFCASSQDRQLDTQYFGPGTRLTVL.

The rearrangement uses TRBV19 and TRBJ1-1; D unresolved. Trimming took 5 bases from V and 1 from J, leaving 11 bases between them. Per the germline V gene, CDR1 is LNHDA and CDR2 is SQIVND (reference sequence). The CDR3 totals 14 residues. The CDR3 protein is CASSLPTRNTEAFF. The DNA of the CDR3 is TGTGCCAGTAGTCTGCCAACCCGGAACACTGAAGCTTTCTTT.

About this clonotype: A much larger clone lies a single base off, so this may be a read error. The chain combines TRBV7-2 with TRBJ1-3, with D uncertain. In germline, CDR1 is SGHTA, CDR2 FQGNSA. The CDR3 spans 15 residues. Written as DNA, the CDR3 is TGTGCCAGCAGCCAAATGGGGAACCCTGGAGACACCATATATTTT. This codes for CASSQMGNPGDTIYF.

The CDR3 region has the DNA TGTGCCAGCACCCACACGGATAGCAATCAGCCCCAGCATTTT. Encoded protein: CASTHTDSNQPQHF. J is TRBJ1-5 and V is TRBV12-3 or TRBV12-4; no definite D call. The CDR3 has 14 residues. V was trimmed by 7 bases and J by 0 bases, leaving 10 bases between them.

The sample holds a few counts of this clonotype. The chain joins TRBV29-1 to TRBJ2-3; 9 bases fit TRBD2. V lost 5 bases to trimming and J lost 5 bases; unmatched junction nucleotides: 11. This CDR3 region has 15 residues. The germline V gene encodes CDR1 SQVTM and CDR2 ANQGSEA. The CDR3 sequence: CSVRGTSWYEDTQYF. CDR3 bases: TGCAGCGTTAGAGGGACTAGCTGGTACGAAGATACGCAGTATTTT.

There are a few counts of this clonotype. The rearrangement joins TRBV3-1 to TRBJ1-1, with TRBD1 as a possible D gene (6 bases). Germline CDR1 reads LGHDT; CDR2 reads YNNKEL (reference sequence). CDR3 length: 13 amino acids. V dropped 5 bases and J dropped 1 base, with 8 bases sitting between them. The CDR3 spells CASSSRGNTEAFF. The CDR3 DNA follows: TGTGCCAGCAGCTCCAGGGGGAACACTGAAGCTTTCTTT.

The chain has TRBV6-2 or TRBV6-3 and TRBJ1-6; D remains ambiguous. This CDR3 has 13 amino acids. Trimming pared 6 bases from V and 5 bases from J, leaving 8 bases between. Germline V gene data show CDR1 as MNHEY and CDR2 as SVGEGT. CDR3 region: CASSNGNNSPLHF. In DNA, the CDR3 is TGTGCCAGCAGCAACGGCAATAATTCACCCCTCCACTTT.

The V and J genes are TRBV11-2 and TRBJ2-5; no reliable D call. The CDR3 has 13 residues. Trimming stripped 1 base from V and 5 bases from J, with 8 bases between. Germline loops: CDR1 SGHAT, CDR2 FQNNGV. The chain's CDR3 is CASSLVSDETQYF. In DNA form, the CDR3 reads TGTGCCAGCAGCTTAGTATCTGATGAGACCCAGTACTTC.

The chain employs TRBV27 and TRBJ2-2, with 7 bases lining up with TRBD2. Germline V gene lookup returns CDR1 MNHEY and CDR2 SMNVEV (reference sequence). With 7 bases clipped from V and 13 bases from J, the junction kept 18 bases outside the gene matches. This CDR3 spans 15 amino acids. The CDR3 DNA sequence: TGTGCCAGCACCTCCATCATGGGGGGGGGACCGAGGCTGTTTTTT. The encoded protein is CASTSIMGGGPRLFF.

In its sample, this clonotype was seen a few times. This rearrangement joins TRBV27 to TRBJ2-7, with 10 bases aligning to TRBD1. Germline V gives CDR1 MNHEY, CDR2 SMNVEV (reference sequence). The CDR3 extends over 15 amino acids. V lost 3 bases and J lost 9; bases outside the gene matches: 11. CDR3 in amino acids: CASSLTGTGARGQYF. As DNA, the CDR3 is TGTGCCAGCAGTTTGACCGGGACAGGGGCGCGGGGGCAGTACTTC.

The gene calls are TRBV5-6 and TRBJ1-2; 8 positions match TRBD1. CDR3 length: 14 residues. V was pared by 0 bases and J by 5 bases, with 3 bases of the junction left unmatched. The germline CDR1 and CDR2 sequences are SGHDT and YYEEEE. CDR3 loop: CASSLVTGAYGYTF. In nucleotides, the CDR3 is TGTGCCAGCAGCTTGGTGACAGGGGCTTATGGCTACACCTTC. The entire variable domain, with the rest obtained from reference TRBV5-6 and TRBJ1-2, is as follows: DAGVTQSPTHLIKTRGQQVTLRCSPKSGHDTVSWYQQALGQGPQFIFQYYEEEERQRGNFPDRFSGHQFPNYSSELNVNALLLGDSALYLCASSLVTGAYGYTFGSGTRLTVV.

The sample holds a few counts of this clonotype. This chain uses TRBV5-1 with TRBJ1-1, with D perhaps TRBD1 (5 bases). Trimming left V 7 bases short and J 5 bases short, with 18 bases between. The CDR3 is 14 residues long. Looked up from germline, CDR1 is SGHRS and CDR2 is YFSETQ. The CDR3 loop is CASRRGGVGTEAFF. CDR3 nucleotides: TGCGCCAGCCGCCGGGGCGGGGTGGGGACTGAAGCTTTCTTT. The full variable domain, with the rest looked up from reference TRBV5-1 and TRBJ1-1, is KAGVTQTPRYLIKTRGQQVTLSCSPISGHRSVSWYQQTPGQGLQFLFEYFSETQRNKGNFPGRFSGRQFSNSRSEMNVSTLELGDSALYLCASRRGGVGTEAFFGQGTRLTVV.

This clonotype was counted many times. An end of the junction differs from the germline gene, which may be a read error. The V and J genes are TRBV5-1 and TRBJ2-2; D is ambiguous. Germline V gives CDR1 SGHRS, CDR2 YFSETQ. This CDR3 contains 15 residues. In nucleotides, the CDR3 is TGTGCCAGCAGTTTAGGTGCCGGGAACACCGGGGAGCTGTTTTTT. Residues: CASSLGAGNTGELFF.

This clonotype has just a few counts. The chain is built from TRBV28 and TRBJ2-7; D may match TRBD1 or TRBD2 (5 bases each). V dropped 3 bases and J dropped 6 bases, with 15 bases sitting between them. CDR1 is MDHEN, CDR2 SYDVKM, per germline. The length of the CDR3 is 14 residues. CDR3 bases: TGTGCCAGCAGTTTGTCAGGGAGTTTGGGCGAGCAGTACTTC. Its translation is CASSLSGSLGEQYF. The whole variable domain, remainder taken from reference TRBV28 and TRBJ2-7, is DVKVTQSSRYLVKRTGEKVFLECVQDMDHENMFWYRQDPGLGLRLIYFSYDVKMKEKGDIPEGYSVSREKKERFSLILESASTNQTSMYLCASSLSGSLGEQYFGPGTRLTVT.

The rearrangement links TRBV24-1 to TRBJ2-1, with 13 bases matching TRBD2. The CDR3 spans 18 residues. Germline V gives CDR1 KGHDR, CDR2 SFDVKD. J lost 0 bases, V lost 3 bases, and 4 bases had no gene match. In nucleotides, the CDR3 is TGTGCCACCAGTGATCCCCGGACTAGCGGGGGCTCCTACAATGAGCAGTTCTTC. Translated, it gives CATSDPRTSGGSYNEQFF.

This clonotype appeared a few times. This sequence joins TRBV7-9 and TRBJ2-3, with TRBD1 identical over 7 bases. Germline assignment: CDR1 SEHNR and CDR2 FQNEAQ (reference sequence). This CDR3 is 16 amino acids long. J gave up 2 bases and V 1 base, and 6 bases lay outside the gene matches. CDR3 nucleotide sequence: TGTGCCAGCAGCTTAGACTGGACAGGCCTCACAGATACGCAGTATTTT. Amino acid sequence: CASSLDWTGLTDTQYF.

The V and J genes are TRBV6-5 and TRBJ2-2; D is tentatively TRBD1 or TRBD2 (6 bases each). Germline-derived CDR1 and CDR2 are MNHEY and SVGAGI. The CDR3 is 14 residues long. The V gene lost 2 bases and the J gene lost 4 bases, with 8 bases spanning the gap. The CDR3 protein is CASSYRGPTGELFF. The CDR3 DNA sequence: TGTGCCAGCAGTTACCGGGGGCCCACCGGGGAGCTGTTTTTT.

Many counts were recorded for this clonotype. This CDR3 is CASSYSFPRASTDTQYF. CDR3 in DNA: TGTGCCAGCAGTTACTCCTTCCCCCGGGCTAGCACAGATACGCAGTATTTT. The rearrangement uses TRBV6-5 and TRBJ2-3; D call uncertain. CDR3 length equals 17 residues. Germline values: CDR1 MNHEY, CDR2 SVGAGI. The V end lost 0 bases, the J end lost 0 bases, and 13 bases lay between the germline ends.

V gene TRBV12-2 combines with J gene TRBJ2-7; the tabulated D call, TRBD1, remains unverified against the DNA. TRBV12-2 is a pseudogene locus. CDR3 length equals 17 residues. The CDR3 region is CASRFLDRGGAPGEQYF. CDR3 DNA: TGTGCAAGTCGCTTCCTAGACAGGGGAGGGGCCCCGGGCGAGCAGTACTTC.

This clonotype was recorded a few times. This sequence joins TRBV7-8 and TRBJ2-1; 10 bases map to TRBD2. The V segment lost 1 base and the J segment 0 bases; nucleotides outside the gene matches: 9. The CDR3 has 19 amino acids. The germline V gene has CDR1 SGHVS and CDR2 FQNEAQ. The CDR3 protein is CASSLVLTSGLYSYNEQFF. CDR3 bases: TGTGCCAGCAGCTTAGTTTTGACTAGCGGGTTATACTCCTACAATGAGCAGTTCTTC. Variable domain in full (rest from reference TRBV7-8 and TRBJ2-1): GAGVSQSPRYKVAKRGQDVALRCDPISGHVSLFWYQQALGQGPEFLTYFQNEAQLDKSGLPSDRFFAERPEGSVSTLKIQRTQQEDSAVYLCASSLVLTSGLYSYNEQFFGPGTRLTVL.

The J gene is TRBJ2-1, the V gene TRBV27; the match to TRBD2 covers 8 bases. The germline V gene encodes CDR1 MNHEY and CDR2 SMNVEV (reference sequence). This CDR3 has 19 amino acids. V gave up 4 bases and J gave up 0 bases; unmatched junction bases: 14. Written as DNA, the CDR3 is TGTGCCAGCAGTTCGGGGGGGTGGGACTTGACGAGCTCCTACAATGAGCAGTTCTTC. This encodes CASSSGGWDLTSSYNEQFF.

J is TRBJ2-7 and V is TRBV7-9, with 12 bases lining up with TRBD1. Germline trimming cut 5 bases from V and 6 bases from J; bases unmatched to any gene: 8. Per the germline V gene, CDR1 is SEHNR and CDR2 is FQNEAQ (reference sequence). The CDR3 is made up of 15 amino acids. DNA of the CDR3: TGTGCCAGCAGCATTTGGGACAGGGGGCATAGCGAGCAGTACTTC. Its translation is CASSIWDRGHSEQYF.

This clonotype has more than one count but fewer than ten. The chain employs TRBV4-2 and TRBJ2-5; tentatively, D is TRBD1 (5 bases). The germline V gene encodes CDR1 LGHNA and CDR2 YNFKEQ. The CDR3 runs 15 residues. Deletions cut 0 bases from V and 4 bases from J, with 12 bases between. CDR3 nucleotides: TGTGCCAGCAGCCAAGATAGGGCAGGGCGAGAGACCCAGTACTTC. Translated, it gives CASSQDRAGRETQYF.

This clonotype was observed a few times. V is TRBV5-1 and J is TRBJ2-3, with D possibly TRBD2 on 5 matching bases. V shed 3 bases and J shed 4 bases, with 15 bases lying between them. The germline V gene encodes CDR1 SGHRS and CDR2 YFSETQ. The CDR3 covers 15 residues. CDR3 loop: CASSSSGIVADTQYF. The DNA of the CDR3 is TGCGCCAGCAGCTCCTCGGGGATCGTGGCAGATACGCAGTATTTT. Supplemented by reference TRBV5-1 and TRBJ2-3, the full variable domain reads KAGVTQTPRYLIKTRGQQVTLSCSPISGHRSVSWYQQTPGQGLQFLFEYFSETQRNKGNFPGRFSGRQFSNSRSEMNVSTLELGDSALYLCASSSSGIVADTQYFGPGTRLTVL.

The table lists this clonotype with a few counts. This chain links TRBV10-3 with TRBJ1-2; TRBD1 matches at 12 bases. V shed 3 bases and J 0 bases; nucleotides not matched to a gene: 5. This CDR3 has 17 residues. The V gene's germline CDR1 is ENHRY and CDR2 SYGVKD. DNA for the CDR3: TGTGCCATCAGTGATGGGACAGGGGGCACCGCTAACTATGGCTACACCTTC. Its protein product is CAISDGTGGTANYGYTF.

V is TRBV5-1 and J is TRBJ2-7, with D perhaps TRBD1 or TRBD2 (5 bases each). Trimming left V 3 bases short and J 7 bases short, with 14 bases between. Germline values: CDR1 SGHRS, CDR2 YFSETQ. This CDR3 is 13 amino acids long. CDR3 loop: CASSSRAREEQYF. Written as DNA, the CDR3 is TGCGCCAGCAGCTCCAGGGCCAGGGAGGAGCAGTACTTC.

This clonotype has a single count. The genes are TRBV20-1 and TRBJ1-2; D not certain. Trimming took 4 bases from V and 7 from J, leaving 13 bases between them. Germline CDR1 and CDR2: DFQATT and SNEGSKA (reference sequence). This CDR3 region has 12 residues. The CDR3 DNA reads TGCAGTGCTAAACATGGGGTAGGTGGCTACACCTTC. This gives the protein CSAKHGVGGYTF.